A selection of T cell receptor beta chains follows, all from one sample in a study of blood T cell repertoires in COVID-19. Method: immunoSEQ multiplex PCR; TCRdb's copy keeps in-frame clones and lacks some. This sample carries approximately 89,000 clones, approximately 80% of them seen once, and the ten largest clones take under 20%. Sequenced: peripheral blood. These receptors were collected from a human donor in a cohort sampled during active COVID-19. Both conserved end residues are part of each CDR3. A D gene is named only where the DNA matches it firmly. Clone size is stated in some rows and not others, as once, few, many or a class when expanded.

j_gene | abundance | d_gene | v_gene | CDR3aa | CDR3nt
TRBJ2-7 | few | TRBD2 | TRBV3-1/TRBV3-2 | CASSQAASGPYEQYF | TGTGCCAGCAGCCAAGCGGCTAGCGGACCCTACGAGCAGTACTTC
TRBJ2-7 | NA | TRBD2 | TRBV6-2/TRBV6-3 | CASSLAGGTYEQYF | TGTGCCAGCAGCCTAGCGGGAGGGACCTACGAGCAGTACTTC
TRBJ2-1 | NA | TRBD2 | TRBV7-2 | CASSLALGTSGRKQFF | TGTGCCAGCAGCTTAGCGCTTGGGACTAGCGGGAGAAAGCAGTTCTTC
TRBJ2-7 | few | TRBD1 | TRBV11-2 | CASSVGTGTYYEQYF | TGTGCCAGCAGCGTCGGGACAGGGACCTACTACGAGCAGTACTTC
TRBJ2-7 | few | TRBD2 | TRBV5-4 | CASSNRGVAGGGEQYF | TGTGCCAGCAGCAACCGGGGGGTTGCGGGAGGGGGGGAGCAGTACTTC
TRBJ1-3 | once | TRBD1 | TRBV5-1 | CASSLGDRPENTIYF | TGCGCCAGCAGCTTGGGGGACAGGCCCGAAAACACCATATATTTT
TRBJ2-3 | NA | NA | TRBV7-2 | CASSPQGFRTDTQYF | TGTGCCAGCAGCCCACAGGGCTTCCGCACAGATACGCAGTATTTT
TRBJ2-3 | NA | TRBD2 | TRBV30 | CAWIRGSGSGTQYF | TGTGCCTGGATCCGAGGTAGCGGGAGTGGTACGCAGTATTTT
TRBJ2-5 | NA | NA | TRBV30 | CAWSRGGQETQYF | TGTGCCTGGAGTAGGGGGGGACAAGAGACCCAGTACTTC
TRBJ1-6 | NA | NA | TRBV6-6 | CASSYSRGGPLHF | TGTGCCAGCAGTTACTCGAGGGGGGGTCCCCTCCACTTT
TRBJ2-7 | NA | TRBD2 | TRBV7-2 | CASSSIAGVLRYF | TGTGCCAGCAGCTCGATAGCGGGAGTCCTTAGGTACTTC
TRBJ1-2 | NA | TRBD1 | TRBV10-3 | CAISEGQGGSDYGYTF | TGTGCCATCAGTGAGGGACAGGGGGGTTCAGACTATGGCTACACCTTC
TRBJ2-5 | NA | TRBD2 | TRBV19 | CASSSGRGRETQYF | TGTGCCAGTAGTTCCGGGAGGGGTCGAGAGACCCAGTACTTC
TRBJ1-2 | NA | TRBD1 | TRBV6-5 | CASSYSKGTGGYGYTF | TGTGCCAGCAGTTACTCGAAGGGGACAGGGGGCTATGGCTACACCTTC
TRBJ2-1 | once | NA | TRBV10-1 | CASSGTHEQFF | TGCGCCAGCAGCGGGACTCATGAGCAGTTCTTC
TRBJ2-7 | NA | NA | TRBV9 | CASSPTNSPSYEQYF | TGTGCCAGCAGCCCGACTAACTCCCCCTCCTACGAGCAGTACTTC
TRBJ2-3 | NA | TRBD2 | TRBV20-1 | CSASEGSGLGTDTQYF | TGCAGTGCTAGTGAAGGGTCGGGACTAGGCACAGATACGCAGTATTTT
TRBJ2-1 | NA | TRBD1 | TRBV7-8 | CASSQGQGAPYNEQFF | TGTGCCAGCAGCCAGGGACAGGGGGCCCCCTACAATGAGCAGTTCTTC
TRBJ2-1 | NA | TRBD2 | TRBV27 | CASSFTSGGIHNEQFF | TGTGCCAGCAGTTTCACTAGCGGGGGGATACACAATGAGCAGTTCTTC
TRBJ2-1 | NA | TRBD1 | TRBV5-1 | CASSPLTGQGHNEQFF | TGCGCCAGCAGCCCCCTGACTGGACAGGGTCACAATGAGCAGTTCTTC
TRBJ2-7 | NA | TRBD2 | TRBV7-2 | CASSWGGAGYEQYF | TGTGCCAGCAGCTGGGGAGGGGCGGGGTACGAGCAGTACTTC
TRBJ2-7 | NA | NA | TRBV6-5 | CASKRGLISYEQYF | TGTGCCAGCAAAAGGGGCCTCATCTCCTACGAGCAGTACTTC
TRBJ2-6 | NA | NA | TRBV7-9 | CASSLAGGPGANVLTF | TGTGCCAGCAGCTTAGCAGGGGGTCCTGGGGCCAACGTCCTGACTTTC
TRBJ1-5 | few | NA | TRBV18 | CASSQGRDQPQHF | TGTGCCAGCTCCCAGGGGAGGGATCAGCCCCAGCATTTT
TRBJ2-7 | NA | TRBD1 | TRBV6-1 | CASSEWADRLYEQYF | TGTGCCAGCAGTGAATGGGCGGACAGGTTGTACGAGCAGTACTTC
TRBJ2-6 | NA | NA | TRBV6-1 | CASSGRGRSSGANVLTF | TGTGCCAGCAGTGGGAGGGGAAGGAGCTCTGGGGCCAACGTCCTGACTTTC
TRBJ2-7 | few | NA | TRBV18 | CASSPGTGTYEQYF | TGTGCCAGCTCACCAGGAACGGGAACCTACGAGCAGTACTTC
TRBJ1-4 | NA | NA | TRBV6-7 | CAGPTDSCNEKLFF | TGTGCCGGCCCCACCGACAGCTGTAATGAAAAACTGTTTTTT
TRBJ2-1 | NA | TRBD2 | TRBV6-6 | CASSPPGLGGNEQFF | TGTGCCAGCAGTCCCCCCGGACTAGGTGGTAATGAGCAGTTCTTC
TRBJ1-1 | NA | TRBD1 | TRBV19 | CASSIGTDTEAFF | TGTGCCAGTAGTATCGGGACAGACACTGAAGCTTTCTTT
TRBJ2-5 | NA | NA | TRBV30 | CAWSVRLRETQYF | TGTGCCTGGAGTGTACGTCTACGGGAGACCCAGTACTTC
TRBJ1-2 | few | NA | TRBV3-1/TRBV3-2 | CASSQGQVLNYGYTF | TGTGCCAGCAGCCAAGGGCAGGTGTTGAACTATGGCTACACCTTC
TRBJ1-1 | NA | TRBD1 | TRBV7-2 | CASSWDRATEAFF | TGTGCCAGCAGCTGGGACAGGGCCACTGAAGCTTTCTTT
TRBJ2-6 | NA | NA | TRBV6-5 | CASSRSGANVLTF | TGTGCCAGCAGCCGCTCTGGGGCCAACGTCCTGACTTTC
TRBJ1-3 | NA | TRBD1 | TRBV28 | CASRTPQGYTIYF | TGTGCCAGCAGAACCCCACAGGGGTACACCATATATTTT
TRBJ2-7 | NA | TRBD2 | TRBV18 | CASSRMPGLAGRYEQYF | TGTGCCAGCTCACGAATGCCCGGACTAGCGGGCCGCTACGAGCAGTACTTC
TRBJ2-7 | NA | TRBD1 | TRBV5-1 | CASSLDQGANSWQYF | TGCGCCAGCAGCTTAGATCAGGGGGCAAATAGTTGGCAGTACTTC
TRBJ2-3 | NA | NA | TRBV9 | CASSVSTTRTDTQYF | TGTGCCAGCAGCGTTTCAACTACCCGCACAGATACGCAGTATTTT
TRBJ1-2 | once | NA | TRBV30 | CAWTQGLGYGYTF | TGTGCCTGGACGCAGGGTCTTGGTTATGGCTACACCTTC
TRBJ2-3 | NA | NA | TRBV4-2 | CASSQVARDTQYF | TGTGCCAGCAGCCAAGTAGCACGAGATACGCAGTATTTT
TRBJ2-7 | NA | TRBD2 | TRBV27 | CASSWGEGLGEQYF | TGTGCCAGCAGTTGGGGGGAGGGCCTGGGCGAGCAGTACTTC
TRBJ1-2 | NA | TRBD1 | TRBV6-5 | CASSVQGGYGYTF | TGTGCCAGCAGCGTTCAGGGGGGCTATGGCTACACCTTC
TRBJ1-2 | NA | NA | TRBV5-3 | CARRCGGEGESYGYTF | TGTGCCAGACGTTGCGGCGGGGAGGGGGAATCCTATGGCTACACCTTC
TRBJ1-1 | NA | NA | TRBV7-2 | CASSPRRNTEAFF | TGTGCCAGCAGCCCCAGAAGGAACACTGAAGCTTTCTTT
TRBJ1-1 | NA | TRBD1 | TRBV19 | CASASGQGRMNTEAFF | TGTGCCAGTGCCTCGGGACAGGGGCGCATGAACACTGAAGCTTTCTTT
TRBJ2-7 | NA | TRBD2 | TRBV11-2 | CASSLGLAGLSYEQYF | TGTGCCAGCAGCTTGGGACTAGCGGGCCTCTCCTACGAGCAGTACTTC
TRBJ1-2 | few | TRBD1 | TRBV6-6 | CASSPDRGRSGYTF | TGTGCCAGCAGCCCTGACAGGGGTCGGAGTGGCTACACCTTC
TRBJ1-2 | NA | TRBD1 | TRBV7-9 | CASSPQTGGNYGYTF | TGTGCCAGCAGCCCCCAAACAGGGGGCAACTATGGCTACACCTTC
TRBJ2-5 | once | TRBD1 | TRBV10-3 | CAHRGTVQETQYF | TGTGCGCACAGGGGGACGGTCCAAGAGACCCAGTACTTC
TRBJ2-4 | once | NA | TRBV15 | CATSPPVSAGLAKNIQYF | TGTGCCACCAGCCCCCCTGTTAGCGCCGGTTTAGCCAAAAACATTCAGTACTTC
TRBJ2-7 | NA | NA | TRBV7-9 | CASSLTNSLEQYF | TGTGCCAGCAGCTTAACTAACTCCCTCGAGCAGTACTTC
TRBJ2-7 | few | NA | TRBV15 | CATSRDYSGEQYF | TGTGCCACCAGCAGAGATTATTCGGGGGAGCAGTACTTC
TRBJ2-5 | NA | NA | TRBV7-3 | CASSRGQQETQYF | TGTGCCAGCAGCCGCGGACAGCAAGAGACCCAGTACTTC
TRBJ2-1 | once | NA | TRBV5-4 | CASSLAVVGGEQFF | TGTGCCAGCAGCTTGGCAGTTGTGGGAGGTGAGCAGTTCTTC
TRBJ2-2 | NA | TRBD1 | TRBV2 | CARGQGHTGELFF | TGTGCCAGGGGACAGGGTCACACCGGGGAGCTGTTTTTT
TRBJ1-2 | few | NA | TRBV5-4 | CASSFDGDGYGYTF | TGTGCCAGCAGCTTTGACGGGGATGGCTATGGCTACACCTTC
TRBJ1-2 | few | TRBD1 | TRBV7-9 | CASSQTGGYGYTF | TGTGCCAGCAGCCAGACAGGGGGCTATGGCTACACCTTC